This is a list of T cell receptor beta chains from one sample in a study of cytomegalovirus exposure and HLA in healthy donors. Assay: immunoSEQ multiplex PCR; the TCRdb copy retains only in-frame clones and omits some. The sample has some 21,000 clones. Material: PBMCs. The receptors shown here come from a man between 60 and 70 years old in good health and CMV-seropositive. Each CDR3 is given with its conserved first and last residue. Fields, in order: J gene, V gene, D gene, CDR3 DNA, CDR3 protein. The D gene is left open where the match is weak.

TRBJ2-2	TRBV5-4	TRBD2	TGTGCCAGCAGCATAGCGGGAGGTTCCACCGGGGAGCTGTTTTTT	CASSIAGGSTGELFF
TRBJ1-1	TRBV25-1	NA	TGTGCCAGCAGTGTGGGAGACACTGAAGCTTTCTTT	CASSVGDTEAFF
TRBJ2-1	TRBV27	NA	TGTGCCAGCCCCATCGAGGCTCGGCGCCCCCCCTGGAAAAATGAGCAGTTCTTC	CASPIEARRPPWKNEQFF
TRBJ1-1	TRBV5-4	NA	TGTGCCAGCAGCTCCAAGGGGGGGGGCGCCTCCATGAACACTGAAGCTTTCTTT	CASSSKGGGASMNTEAFF
TRBJ1-1	TRBV29-1	NA	TGCAGCGTTGGCGATCGGGCCGCAGGGCAAGCTTTCTTT	CSVGDRAAGQAFF
TRBJ2-2	TRBV29-1	TRBD1	TGCAGCGTTGACCCGACAGGGGGGGCCGGGGAGCTGTTTTTT	CSVDPTGGAGELFF
TRBJ2-1	TRBV5-1	NA	TGCGCCAGCCGACTCCAGAATGAGCAGTTCTTC	CASRLQNEQFF
TRBJ2-7	TRBV25-1	NA	TGTGCCAGCAGAAGACCGGGACTCAACTACGAGCAGTACTTC	CASRRPGLNYEQYF
TRBJ2-5	TRBV6-1	TRBD1	TGTGCCAGCACTCCGGCAGGGGGAGAGACCCAGTACTTC	CASTPAGGETQYF
TRBJ2-7	TRBV20-1	NA	TGCAGTGCCAAGGGGTACTACGAGCAGTACTTC	CSAKGYYEQYF
TRBJ2-5	TRBV6-1	NA	TGTGCCAGCAATGGCTACGCGGGGGAGACCCAGTACTTC	CASNGYAGETQYF
TRBJ1-5	TRBV9	NA	TGTGCCAGCAGCACAGAGGGTCAGCCCCAGCATTTT	CASSTEGQPQHF
TRBJ2-7	TRBV4-1	NA	TGCGCCAGCAGCCAAGAAGAGACTAGGCCAGAGCAGTACTTC	CASSQEETRPEQYF
TRBJ2-1	TRBV2	TRBD2	TGTGCCAGCAGTTTGGGGCTAGCGGGAGCAGAGCAGTTCTTC	CASSLGLAGAEQFF
TRBJ1-5	TRBV19	NA	TGTGCCAGTACCCGAGGGGGATTCAATCAGCCCCAGCATTTT	CASTRGGFNQPQHF
TRBJ2-1	TRBV19	TRBD2	TGTGCCAGTCGTGGGACTAGCGGGAGGTTCGGCTACAATGAGCAGTTCTTC	CASRGTSGRFGYNEQFF
TRBJ2-5	TRBV2	NA	TGTGCCAGCAGCGAGGACAGCCAAGAGACCCAGTACTTC	CASSEDSQETQYF
TRBJ2-5	TRBV4-1	NA	TGCGCCAGCAGCCAAGATCCCAGGGAAGAGACCCAGTACTTC	CASSQDPREETQYF
TRBJ2-2	TRBV6-1	NA	TGTGCCAGCAGTGGCTGGCGGGATTTTGCCGGGGAGCTGTTTTTT	CASSGWRDFAGELFF
TRBJ1-3	TRBV4-1	TRBD1	TGCGCCAGCAGCCACGACAGGGTCTCTGGAAACACCATATATTTT	CASSHDRVSGNTIYF
TRBJ1-1	TRBV11-2	NA	TGTGCCAGCAGCTTAGGGGCGATGACTGAAGCTTTCTTT	CASSLGAMTEAFF
TRBJ2-5	TRBV2	TRBD1	TGTGCCAGCAACCGGGACAGTCAAGAGACCCAGTACTTC	CASNRDSQETQYF
TRBJ1-1	TRBV19	NA	TGTGCCAGTAGTAGAATGGGACTGACGAACACTGAAGCTTTCTTT	CASSRMGLTNTEAFF
TRBJ2-1	TRBV19	TRBD2	TGTGCCAGTACCGGTTGGGGGGGAGACGGCAATGAGCAGTTCTTC	CASTGWGGDGNEQFF
TRBJ2-7	TRBV5-1	NA	TGCGCCAGCAGCTTGGCCCGGGAATCCTACGAGCAGTACTTC	CASSLARESYEQYF
TRBJ2-7	TRBV6-1	NA	TGTGCCAGCAGTGTCTGGGGGGACGAGCAGTACTTC	CASSVWGDEQYF
TRBJ2-3	TRBV29-1	NA	TGCAGCGTTGCTGTTGGAGCAGATACGCAGTATTTT	CSVAVGADTQYF
TRBJ1-3	TRBV9	TRBD1	TGTGCCAGCAGCGGGGAACAGGGGGCTGGAAACACCATATATTTT	CASSGEQGAGNTIYF
TRBJ2-3	TRBV29-1	TRBD2	TGCAGCGTTGAAGCGGGACTAGCGGGAAACACAGATACGCAGTATTTT	CSVEAGLAGNTDTQYF
TRBJ1-5	TRBV7-8	NA	TGTGCCAGCAGCTACACAGGGCTGCAGCCCCAGCATTTT	CASSYTGLQPQHF
TRBJ2-7	TRBV5-1	NA	TGCGCCAGCAGCTTGGGGGTCCTCCCCAGGGGCGACGAGCAGTACTTC	CASSLGVLPRGDEQYF
TRBJ1-5	TRBV19	TRBD1	TGTGCCAGTAGTATAGTACAGGGGGTTAATCAGCCCCAGCATTTT	CASSIVQGVNQPQHF
TRBJ2-2	TRBV5-4	TRBD2	TGTGCCAGCAGCTTCGCAGCGGGAGTTGTAACCGGGGAGCTGTTTTTT	CASSFAAGVVTGELFF
TRBJ2-3	TRBV20-1	TRBD2	TGCAGTGCTAGTAGTCGGGGGGCGCAGTATTTT	CSASSRGAQYF
TRBJ2-3	TRBV6-6	TRBD2	TGTGCCAGCAGTTACCGACTAGCGGGAGGAGTGGATACGCAGTATTTT	CASSYRLAGGVDTQYF
TRBJ1-5	TRBV19	NA	TGTGCCAGTAGCAGGGTCCTCAATCAGCCCCAGCATTTT	CASSRVLNQPQHF
TRBJ2-5	TRBV7-8	NA	TGTGCCAGCACCAACCGTGGGGCCTTTCAAGAGACCCAGTACTTC	CASTNRGAFQETQYF
TRBJ2-7	TRBV5-6	NA	TGTGCCAGCAGCTTGGCTGCCCTTACCTCGCGAGAGCAGTACTTC	CASSLAALTSREQYF
TRBJ2-5	TRBV4-1	NA	TGCGCCCGCAGCCCCCCCAACCAAGAGACCCAGTACTTC	CARSPPNQETQYF
TRBJ2-1	TRBV29-1	TRBD1	TGCAGCGTTGACGGGACAGCGAATGAGCAGTTCTTC	CSVDGTANEQFF
TRBJ2-7	TRBV21-1	NA	TGTGCCAGCAGCAAGGGCGACAGGGCCTACGAGCAGTACTTC	CASSKGDRAYEQYF
TRBJ2-3	TRBV4-1	NA	TGCGCCAGCAGGACTTCGGGACTCGGTACGCAGTATTTT	CASRTSGLGTQYF
TRBJ2-2	TRBV19	NA	TGTGCCAGTAGTATTGGGTGGAGGGGGCGCGGCACCGGGGAGCTGTTTTTT	CASSIGWRGRGTGELFF
TRBJ1-1	TRBV25-1	NA	TGTGCCAGCAGTGGGCAGGCTGAAGCTTTCTTT	CASSGQAEAFF
TRBJ1-1	TRBV5-1	NA	TGCGCCAGCAGCCCCCTTACGGGAAGGGTGAACACTGAAGCTTTCTTT	CASSPLTGRVNTEAFF
TRBJ1-5	TRBV18	NA	TGTGCCAGCTCACCGCGAGCACAAAGTGGCGGTCAGCCCCAGCATTTT	CASSPRAQSGGQPQHF
TRBJ1-5	TRBV18	NA	TGTGCCAGCTCACCCGAAGGAGCGGGTCGGACCCAGCATTTT	CASSPEGAGRTQHF
TRBJ1-5	TRBV30	TRBD1	TGTGCCTGGGCAACAGACAGGGTGGGCAATCAGCCCCAGCATTTT	CAWATDRVGNQPQHF
TRBJ2-3	TRBV27	TRBD1	TGTGCCAGCCGAATGAACAGGGGTAGAACAGATACGCAGTATTTT	CASRMNRGRTDTQYF
TRBJ2-1	TRBV30	TRBD2	TGTGCCTGGAGGGGAACCGGGACTAGCGGTTACAATGAGCAGTTCTTC	CAWRGTGTSGYNEQFF